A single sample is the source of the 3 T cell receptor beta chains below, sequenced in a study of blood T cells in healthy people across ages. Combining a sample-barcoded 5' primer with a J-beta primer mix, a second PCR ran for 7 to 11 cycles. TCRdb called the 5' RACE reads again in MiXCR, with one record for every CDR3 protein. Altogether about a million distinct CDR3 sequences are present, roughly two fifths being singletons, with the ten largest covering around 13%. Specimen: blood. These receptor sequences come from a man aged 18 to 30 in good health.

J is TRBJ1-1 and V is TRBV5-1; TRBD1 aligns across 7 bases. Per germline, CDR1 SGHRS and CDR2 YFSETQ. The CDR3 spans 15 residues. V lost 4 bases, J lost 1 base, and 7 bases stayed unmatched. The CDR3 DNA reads TGCGCCAGCAGCCTAGGACAGGTTTCGAACACTGAAGCTTTCTTT. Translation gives CASSLGQVSNTEAFF.

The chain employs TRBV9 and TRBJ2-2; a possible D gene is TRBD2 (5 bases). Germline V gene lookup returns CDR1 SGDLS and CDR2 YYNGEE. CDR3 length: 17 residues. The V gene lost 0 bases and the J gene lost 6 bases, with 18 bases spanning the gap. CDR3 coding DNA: TGTGCCAGCAGCGTAGGACTGGCGGAGGTGGTGGCCGGGGAGCTGTTTTTT. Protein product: CASSVGLAEVVAGELFF.

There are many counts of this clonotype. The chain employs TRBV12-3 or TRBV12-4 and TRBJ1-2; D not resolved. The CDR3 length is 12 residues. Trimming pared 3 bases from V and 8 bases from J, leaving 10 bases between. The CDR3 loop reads CASSFVGFGYTF. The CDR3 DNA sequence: TGTGCCAGCAGTTTTGTAGGGTTCGGCTACACCTTC.